Listed below are T cell receptor beta chains from one sample, sequenced in a study of CD8+CD57+ T cells in acquired aplastic anemia. TCRdb passed the reads through MiXCR, listing each CDR3 protein once. The top ten clones hold approximately 9.7% of a sample with around 170,000 distinct CDR3 sequences, 48% of them seen once. What was sequenced was sorted CD4+, CD8+, or CD8+CD57+ T cells (not recorded which) from PBMCs. The receptors here all came from a human donor with aplastic anemia. CDR3s include the opening cysteine and the closing phenylalanine or tryptophan. The D gene is left open where the match is weak. Clone size, where shown, is once, few, many, or a class for clones that have expanded.

V	J	length	size	D	CDR3	DNA
TRBV9	TRBJ2-5	15	NA	NA	CASSSRRSVGETQYF	TGTGCCAGCAGCTCTCGTAGGTCTGTCGGGGAGACCCAGTACTTC
TRBV10-3	TRBJ1-1	15	NA	NA	CAIRASMIGGTEAFF	TGTGCCATCCGGGCTTCAATGATTGGGGGCACTGAAGCTTTCTTT
TRBV7-6	TRBJ1-4	13	NA	NA	CASRLTWAEKLFF	TGTGCCAGCAGATTAACCTGGGCTGAAAAACTGTTTTTT
TRBV12-3/TRBV12-4	TRBJ2-7	16	few	TRBD1	CASSRPGQLGSYEQYF	TGTGCCAGCAGTCGTCCGGGACAGTTGGGATCCTACGAGCAGTACTTC
TRBV10-1	TRBJ1-3	14	NA	NA	CASSETERGNTIYF	TGCGCCAGCAGTGAGACAGAGCGGGGAAACACCATATATTTT
TRBV11-3	TRBJ1-1	12	many	NA	CASSRTEPEAFF	TGTGCCAGCAGCCGGACCGAACCTGAAGCTTTCTTT
TRBV2	TRBJ2-7	14	few	NA	CASRKRQSTYEQYF	TGTGCCAGCAGGAAACGACAGTCCACCTACGAGCAGTACTTC
TRBV24-1	TRBJ2-1	16	many	NA	CATSDPTGTAYNEQFF	TGTGCCACCAGTGATCCCACAGGTACCGCCTACAATGAGCAGTTCTTC
TRBV9	TRBJ1-6	12	medium-sized	NA	CASGGANSPLHF	TGTGCCAGCGGAGGAGCAAATTCACCCCTCCACTTT
TRBV19	TRBJ2-7	13	NA	NA	CASRPRGSYEQYF	TGTGCCAGTAGGCCCAGGGGAAGCTACGAGCAGTACTTC
TRBV7-2	TRBJ2-7	13	NA	NA	CASSFSEGYEQYF	TGTGCCAGCAGCTTCTCGGAGGGATACGAGCAGTACTTC
TRBV5-1	TRBJ2-3	14	many	NA	CASSLADSTDTQYF	TGCGCCAGCAGCTTGGCAGATAGCACAGATACGCAGTATTTT
TRBV7-9	TRBJ2-7	12	many	NA	CASSLEGAEQYF	TGTGCCAGCAGCTTAGAGGGAGCCGAGCAGTACTTC
TRBV20-1	TRBJ1-1	14	NA	NA	CSARASQGNTEAFF	TGCAGTGCTAGAGCGAGTCAGGGGAACACTGAAGCTTTCTTT
TRBV2	TRBJ2-2	14	many	TRBD2	CAGRGGGATGELFF	TGTGCCGGGCGGGGGGGAGGGGCAACCGGGGAGCTGTTTTTT
TRBV20-1	TRBJ2-1	13	many	TRBD2	CSAFGREYNEQFF	TGCAGTGCTTTCGGGCGGGAGTACAATGAGCAGTTCTTC
TRBV18	TRBJ2-7	13	few	TRBD1	CASSPDDRAGFGF	TGTGCCAGCTCACCGGACGACAGGGCAGGATTTGGCTTC
TRBV15	TRBJ1-1	14	many	NA	CATSNWPLNTEAFF	TGTGCCACCAGCAATTGGCCCCTGAACACTGAAGCTTTCTTT
TRBV14	TRBJ2-3	15	NA	NA	CASRGTRGGTDTQYF	TGTGCCAGCAGGGGGACCCGTGGCGGCACAGATACGCAGTATTTT
TRBV2	TRBJ2-3	12	many	NA	CASSLGADTQYF	TGTGCCAGCAGTTTAGGGGCAGATACGCAGTATTTT
TRBV3-1	TRBJ1-5	13	many	NA	CASSQDQEGHRHF	TGTGCCAGCAGCCAAGATCAAGAGGGCCACCGGCATTTT
TRBV7-8	TRBJ1-1	13	NA	NA	CASSLIQGTEAFF	TGTGCCAGCAGCTTAATTCAGGGGACTGAAGCTTTCTTT
TRBV7-2	TRBJ1-2	13	NA	NA	CASSKTAPYGYTF	TGTGCCAGCAGCAAGACAGCGCCCTATGGCTACACCTTC
TRBV20-1	TRBJ2-7	13	many	NA	CSAKTGTHYEQYF	TGCAGTGCTAAAACCGGGACACACTACGAGCAGTACTTC
TRBV7-2	TRBJ1-6	16	many	NA	CASRSFPGSYNSPLHF	TGTGCCAGCAGGTCCTTTCCGGGCTCCTATAATTCACCCCTCCACTTT
TRBV7-6	TRBJ2-7	17	NA	TRBD1	CASSSIAWTGMGTGAEF	TGTGCCAGCAGCTCAATCGCTTGGACAGGGATGGGAACGGGAGCGGAGTTC
TRBV25-1	TRBJ1-1	14	NA	NA	CASVGGGTNTEAFF	TGTGCCAGCGTTGGTGGGGGCACCAACACTGAAGCTTTCTTT
TRBV7-8	TRBJ1-1	13	many	TRBD1	CASSLVRQGEAFF	TGTGCCAGCAGCTTAGTTCGACAGGGCGAAGCTTTCTTT
TRBV4-3	TRBJ1-6	14	few	NA	CASSQGPPGDALHF	TGCGCCAGCAGCCAAGGACCGCCGGGAGATGCCCTCCACTTT
TRBV7-9	TRBJ1-2	16	many	NA	CASSPRPARDLHGYTF	TGTGCCAGCAGCCCCCGCCCGGCCAGGGACCTCCATGGCTACACCTTC
TRBV19	TRBJ2-3	16	few	TRBD2	CASSIGLAASTDTQYF	TGTGCCAGTAGTATAGGGCTAGCGGCTAGCACAGATACGCAGTATTTT
TRBV7-9	TRBJ2-5	11	NA	NA	CASSYTETQYF	TGTGCCAGCAGTTACACCGAGACCCAGTACTTC
TRBV11-2	TRBJ2-1	15	few	TRBD2	CASSPRGTTANEQFF	TGTGCCAGCAGCCCACGCGGGACTACCGCCAATGAGCAGTTCTTC
TRBV19	TRBJ1-3	15	once	NA	CASSIAPDFGNTIYF	TGTGCCAGTAGTATAGCGCCAGATTTTGGAAACACCATATATTTT
TRBV19	TRBJ2-7	15	many	TRBD1	CASSRTGGFSYEQYF	TGTGCCAGTAGTAGGACAGGGGGATTCTCCTACGAGCAGTACTTC
TRBV10-3	TRBJ1-6	16	NA	TRBD1	CAISESGQGRGSPLHF	TGTGCCATCAGTGAGTCGGGACAGGGGAGAGGCTCACCCCTCCACTTT
TRBV6-5	TRBJ1-1	15	many	NA	CASRVQIQKNTEAFF	TGTGCCAGCAGGGTACAGATTCAAAAGAACACTGAAGCTTTCTTT
TRBV4-2	TRBJ1-3	17	NA	TRBD1	CASSHPRQGITGNTIYF	TGTGCCAGCAGCCATCCAAGACAGGGAATCACTGGAAACACCATATATTTT
TRBV12-5	TRBJ1-4	15	many	TRBD1	CASGLRDSPNEKLFF	TGTGCTAGTGGGCTTAGGGACAGTCCAAATGAAAAACTGTTTTTT
TRBV24-1	TRBJ1-1	15	once	NA	CATAPAGSAGTEAFF	TGTGCCACCGCTCCGGCAGGTTCTGCGGGCACTGAAGCTTTCTTT
TRBV7-3	TRBJ2-2	13	many	NA	CASSLGFGGELFF	TGTGCCAGCAGCTTAGGTTTCGGCGGGGAGCTGTTTTTT
TRBV14	TRBJ2-7	14	NA	NA	CASSPLGHDDEQYF	TGTGCCAGCAGCCCCCTAGGACATGATGACGAGCAGTACTTC
TRBV6-1	TRBJ2-3	14	many	NA	CASTPTASTDTQYF	TGTGCCAGCACCCCGACAGCCAGCACAGATACGCAGTATTTT
TRBV2	TRBJ1-6	13	NA	NA	CATTRGQNSPLHF	TGTGCCACTACCCGGGGGCAAAATTCACCCCTCCACTTT
TRBV7-1	TRBJ2-3	19	NA	TRBD1	CASSSNRQGDRDSTDTQYF	TGTGCCAGCAGCTCGAACCGACAGGGGGATCGTGATAGCACAGATACGCAGTATTTT
TRBV25-1	TRBJ2-3	14	few	NA	CAGEGYRGTDTQYF	TGTGCCGGAGAGGGCTACCGTGGCACAGATACGCAGTATTTT
TRBV4-1	TRBJ1-2	15	NA	TRBD1	CASSQVQGEGYGYTF	TGCGCCAGCAGCCAAGTACAGGGGGAAGGCTATGGCTACACCTTC
TRBV7-9	TRBJ2-5	11	NA	TRBD2	CASAGAETQYF	TGTGCCAGCGCGGGAGCAGAGACCCAGTACTTC
TRBV12-2	TRBJ2-3	16	NA	NA	CASRRPGRRLTDTQYF	TGTGCAAGTCGCCGTCCGGGACGGAGACTTACAGATACGCAGTATTTT
TRBV10-3	TRBJ1-2	14	many	NA	CAISSPDSIYGYTF	TGTGCCATCAGTTCGCCGGACAGCATCTATGGCTACACCTTC
TRBV19	TRBJ1-5	14	NA	NA	CASSYRARNQPQHF	TGTGCCAGTAGTTACAGGGCACGCAATCAGCCCCAGCATTTT
TRBV19	TRBJ2-7	13	NA	NA	CASSIGATVEQYF	TGTGCCAGTAGTATAGGTGCGACGGTCGAGCAGTACTTC
TRBV11-3	TRBJ1-1	14	few	TRBD1	CASSSDRGRSGAFF	TGTGCCAGCAGCTCTGACAGGGGGAGATCTGGAGCTTTCTTT
TRBV20-1	TRBJ2-1	12	many	NA	CSAPSRYNEQFF	TGCAGTGCCCCATCCCGCTACAATGAGCAGTTCTTC
TRBV25-1	TRBJ2-1	13	NA	NA	CASSRRTWDEQFF	TGTGCCAGCAGTCGCAGAACCTGGGATGAGCAGTTCTTC
TRBV15	TRBJ1-2	17	NA	NA	CATSRDGYRDLGYGYAF	TGTGCCACCAGCAGAGACGGATACAGGGACCTGGGGTATGGCTACGCCTTC
TRBV7-2	TRBJ2-7	13	few	NA	CASSAGTRRGQHF	TGTGCCAGCAGCGCTGGGACTCGTCGTGGGCAGCACTTC
TRBV24-1	TRBJ2-5	15	NA	TRBD1	CATSELTGVRETQYF	TGTGCCACCAGTGAGCTAACAGGGGTTAGGGAGACCCAGTACTTC
TRBV4-1	TRBJ1-1	11	NA	NA	CASSQPIEAFF	TGCGCCAGCAGCCAGCCCATTGAAGCTTTCTTT
TRBV19	TRBJ1-1	14	many	NA	CASSRGGMNTEAFF	TGTGCCAGTAGTCGGGGTGGGATGAACACTGAAGCTTTCTTT